The source of this TCR beta chain is a study of blood T cell repertoires in COVID-19. Turning to the study itself: Samples of COVID-19 (acute and convalescent) were obtained from the United States, Italy and Spain. Sources were T cells, B-cell-depleted T cells, or PBMCs; the material itself was cDNA or gDNA.

As originally analysed: Amplification of reference gene primers was used by the study to estimate nucleated cell counts. Produced via immunoSEQ multiplex PCR; TCRdb's table is partial and in-frame only. The V and J calls and clone size come from that table; D and trimming were worked out from the DNA. The sample consists of around 260,000 clones, around 89% of them appearing once. V lost 7 bases and J 3 bases, leaving 13 bases between the germline ends. The germline CDR1 and CDR2 sequences are MNHEY and SVGAGI. This CDR3 spans 13 amino acids. The specimen sequenced was peripheral blood. This sequence was found in a young man with acute or convalescent COVID-19. The chain uses TRBV6-5 and TRBJ2-7; D remains unclear. The CDR3 spells CASTRGERYEQYF. As DNA, the CDR3 is TGTGCCAGCACCCGCGGAGAACGCTACGAGCAGTACTTC.